The rows below give T cell receptor beta chains drawn from one sample of a study of blood T cell repertoires in COVID-19. The protocol was immunoSEQ multiplex PCR, while the TCRdb copy is restricted to in-frame clones and leaves out a portion. The sample records under 20,000 clones, roughly 91% being singletons. Sequenced input: peripheral blood. Source of these receptors: a human donor in a cohort sampled during active COVID-19. The CDR3 runs from the conserved cysteine through the conserved F or W. A D gene is named only where the DNA matches it firmly. A row's size may be missing; if present it is once, few, many or a size class.

clone_size,d_call,j_call,v_call,cdr3_aa,cdr3_nt
NA,TRBD2,TRBJ2-2,TRBV10-3,CATVTSGGNTGELFF,TGTGCCACCGTTACTAGCGGGGGAAATACCGGGGAGCTGTTTTTT
once,NA,TRBJ2-3,TRBV5-1,CASSFWTDFTDTQYF,TGCGCCAGCAGCTTCTGGACGGACTTCACAGATACGCAGTATTTT
NA,NA,TRBJ1-6,TRBV14,CASSQRAGGFSYNSPLHF,TGTGCCAGCAGCCAACGAGCGGGGGGCTTTTCCTATAATTCACCCCTCCACTTT
NA,TRBD2,TRBJ2-7,TRBV19,CASSPRGGRYEQYF,TGTGCCAGTAGTCCCCGGGGGGGCCGCTACGAGCAGTACTTC
NA,TRBD2,TRBJ2-1,TRBV11-2,CASSSLAGGTGEQFF,TGTGCCAGCAGCTCCCTAGCGGGGGGTACGGGTGAGCAGTTCTTC
NA,TRBD2,TRBJ2-5,TRBV6-2/TRBV6-3,CASSYRAAGGPMGRAETQYF,TGTGCCAGCAGTTACCGGGCTGCGGGAGGCCCAATGGGTCGTGCAGAGACCCAGTACTTC
NA,NA,TRBJ2-7,TRBV18,CASSPNTGISREQYF,TGTGCCAGCTCACCGAACACAGGGATTTCCCGCGAGCAGTACTTC
NA,NA,TRBJ2-7,TRBV7-6,CASSLADTAPEGEQYF,TGTGCCAGCAGCTTAGCCGACACCGCTCCCGAGGGCGAGCAGTACTTC
NA,TRBD1,TRBJ1-5,TRBV6-2/TRBV6-3,CASSTRRTGTHNQPQHF,TGTGCCAGCAGCACTCGCCGGACAGGGACCCACAATCAGCCCCAGCATTTT
NA,NA,TRBJ2-7,TRBV4-2,CASSQGPRGVSYEQYF,TGTGCCAGCAGCCAAGGCCCCAGGGGCGTCTCCTACGAGCAGTACTTC
NA,NA,TRBJ1-2,TRBV2,CASSSTRNYGYTF,TGTGCCAGCTCCTCGACAAGGAACTATGGCTACACCTTC
NA,TRBD2,TRBJ2-1,TRBV6-2/TRBV6-3,CASSPSSGHSYNEQFF,TGTGCCAGCAGCCCCTCTAGCGGGCACTCCTACAATGAGCAGTTCTTC
NA,TRBD2,TRBJ2-1,TRBV4-3,CASSQVLRLAGGPGEQFF,TGCGCCAGCAGCCAAGTCCTAAGACTAGCGGGAGGGCCTGGTGAGCAGTTCTTC
once,NA,TRBJ2-1,TRBV6-5,CASRPEGNYNEQFF,TGTGCCAGCAGGCCGGAGGGAAACTACAATGAGCAGTTCTTC
NA,NA,TRBJ1-6,TRBV5-1,CASSSDGNNSPLHF,TGCGCCAGCAGCTCTGACGGGAATAATTCACCCCTCCACTTT
NA,TRBD1,TRBJ1-4,TRBV18,CASSLKTGEVEKLFF,TGTGCCAGCTCACTGAAGACAGGGGAGGTTGAAAAACTGTTTTTT
NA,TRBD1,TRBJ2-2,TRBV7-7,CASSPRTGGSTGELFF,TGTGCTAGCAGCCCTAGGACAGGGGGCAGCACCGGGGAGCTGTTTTTT
NA,TRBD2,TRBJ2-1,TRBV7-3,CASSLISAGVGSNEQFF,TGTGCCAGCAGCTTAATTTCCGCGGGAGTGGGCAGCAATGAGCAGTTCTTC
NA,NA,TRBJ1-1,TRBV10-1,CASSVGTMNTEAFF,TGCGCCAGCAGTGTGGGGACAATGAACACTGAAGCTTTCTTT
once,TRBD2,TRBJ2-1,TRBV7-9,CASYPGGSRYNEQFF,TGTGCCAGCTATCCGGGAGGCAGCCGTTACAATGAGCAGTTCTTC
NA,NA,TRBJ2-5,TRBV29-1,CSAGPTQETQYF,TGCAGCGCGGGACCTACCCAAGAGACCCAGTACTTC
once,TRBD2,TRBJ2-1,TRBV7-3,CASSLTVAGAYNEQFF,TGTGCCAGCAGCTTAACGGTGGCGGGAGCCTACAATGAGCAGTTCTTC
NA,NA,TRBJ2-1,TRBV19,CASSMADIYEQFF,TGTGCCAGTAGTATGGCGGATATCTATGAGCAGTTCTTC
NA,NA,TRBJ2-1,TRBV7-6,CASSPITGSRFF,TGTGCCAGCAGCCCCATTACAGGCAGTCGGTTCTTC
NA,NA,TRBJ2-5,TRBV19,CASSPLRGTQYF,TGTGCCAGTAGTCCCCTAAGGGGAACCCAGTACTTC
NA,TRBD2,TRBJ2-4,TRBV28,CASSNGLVGVAKNIQYF,TGTGCCAGCAGTAATGGACTAGTAGGGGTAGCCAAAAACATTCAGTACTTC
NA,TRBD1,TRBJ2-3,TRBV7-6,CASTNDRASTDTQYF,TGTGCCTCTACCAACGACAGGGCAAGCACAGATACGCAGTATTTT
NA,TRBD2,TRBJ2-5,TRBV5-1,CASSLVTSGIGETQYF,TGCGCCAGCAGCTTGGTGACTAGCGGGATCGGTGAGACCCAGTACTTC
NA,NA,TRBJ1-6,TRBV19,CASSIVAGQSSPLHF,TGTGCCAGTAGTATAGTGGCAGGGCAAAGTTCACCCCTCCACTTT
once,NA,TRBJ2-7,TRBV20-1,CSARGLVEQYF,TGCAGTGCTAGGGGGCTGGTTGAGCAGTACTTC